This T cell receptor beta chain was captured in a study of CD4 and CD8 cells across lung adenocarcinoma regions. This clonotype was counted once. MiXCR was run by TCRdb on the PCR reads, yielding one entry per CDR3 protein. The sample holds over 6,000 distinct CDR3 sequences, around 58% seen once. Sequencing used CD4+ T cells from the center of a lung tumor. This receptor was identified in a female donor with lung adenocarcinoma. The CD4 and CD8 labels of this study may be unreliable.

CDR3 DNA sequence: TGTGCCAGCAGCTCACCGTTTGGAGAACAGCCCCAGCATTTT. This sequence encodes CASSSPFGEQPQHF. The chain couples TRBV7-2 to TRBJ1-5, with no clear D. The length of the CDR3 is 14 residues. The V gene lost 4 bases and the J gene lost 7 bases, with 14 bases spanning the gap. The germline CDR1 and CDR2 sequences are SGHTA and FQGNSA.